The present TCR beta chain was sequenced within a study of OX40 agonist ivuxolimab in advanced cancers. Using immunoSEQ multiplex PCR, the repertoire was profiled, and TCRdb retains in-frame clones only, with some absent. The table has over 55,000 clones, 75% to 85% seen once. In regard to this clone: Its target is unknown.

This CDR3 has 14 amino acids. CDR1 and CDR2 (germline): SGHRS, YFSETQ. With 6 bases clipped from V and 0 bases from J, the junction kept 5 bases outside the gene matches. The study, taken as a whole, reports: The study found that CD8+ T cells averaged more expanded clones than CD4+.

Sequenced here: CD4+ or CD8+ T cells sorted from blood, sampled in a trial of the OX40 agonist ivuxolimab. The sequence was obtained from an adult with an advanced solid tumor such as melanoma, head and neck, liver or kidney cancer. The chain joins TRBV5-1 to TRBJ1-1, with TRBD1 matching over 7 bases. The CDR3 nucleotides read TGCGCCAGCACACTGGACAGGTTGAACACTGAAGCTTTCTTT. Amino acids: CASTLDRLNTEAFF.